The following is a TCR beta chain sequence with its context. Its antigen is as yet unknown. The V end lost 7 bases, the J end lost 5 bases, and 9 bases lay between the germline ends. CDR1 is SQVTM and CDR2 is ANQGSEA in the germline V gene. CDR3 length equals 10 residues. The record originates from a study of CD8 T cells in Susac syndrome. Reverse transcription of roughly 0.45 to 1 ug RNA was performed with random hexamers. Each CDR3 protein gets one entry after TCRdb re-called the immunoSEQ multiplex PCR reads with MiXCR. Altogether about 150,000 distinct CDR3 sequences are present, approximately 95% being singletons, with the ten largest covering 0.15% to 0.2%. While CD8+ and CD4+ T cells were isolated negatively, TEMRA cells were enriched by FACS. Study findings and constraints: The CD4+ T cell repertoires, which came from Susac syndrome patients, showed no sign of clonal expansion.

This clonotype was obtained from a human donor with Susac syndrome. The sample comprised CD4+ T cells from PBMCs. The chain employs TRBV29-1 and TRBJ2-7, with D possibly being TRBD1 (6 bases). The CDR3 reads CSADSHEQYF. Here the CDR3 DNA reads TGCAGCGCGGACAGCCACGAGCAGTACTTC.